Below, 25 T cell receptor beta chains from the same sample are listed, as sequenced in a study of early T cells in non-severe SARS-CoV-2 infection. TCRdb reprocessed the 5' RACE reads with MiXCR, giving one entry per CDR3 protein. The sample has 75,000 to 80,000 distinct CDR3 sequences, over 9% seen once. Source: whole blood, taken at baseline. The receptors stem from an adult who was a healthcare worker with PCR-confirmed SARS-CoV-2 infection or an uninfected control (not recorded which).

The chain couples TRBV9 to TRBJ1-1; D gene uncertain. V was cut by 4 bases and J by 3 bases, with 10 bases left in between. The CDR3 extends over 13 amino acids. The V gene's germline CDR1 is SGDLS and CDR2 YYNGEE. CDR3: CASSPDPHTEAFF. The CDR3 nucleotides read TGTGCCAGCAGCCCAGATCCGCACACTGAAGCTTTCTTT.

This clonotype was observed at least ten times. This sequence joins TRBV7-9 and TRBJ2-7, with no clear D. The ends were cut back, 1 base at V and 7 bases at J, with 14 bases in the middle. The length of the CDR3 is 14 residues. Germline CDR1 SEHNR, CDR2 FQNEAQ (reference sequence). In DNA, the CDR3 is TGTGCCAGCAGCTTAGTAGGGCCTGGATATGAGCAGTACTTC. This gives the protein CASSLVGPGYEQYF. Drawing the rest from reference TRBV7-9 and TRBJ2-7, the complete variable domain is DTGVSQNPRHKITKRGQNVTFRCDPISEHNRLYWYRQTLGQGPEFLTYFQNEAQLEKSRLLSDRFSAERPKGSFSTLEIQRTEQGDSAMYLCASSLVGPGYEQYFGPGTRLTVT.

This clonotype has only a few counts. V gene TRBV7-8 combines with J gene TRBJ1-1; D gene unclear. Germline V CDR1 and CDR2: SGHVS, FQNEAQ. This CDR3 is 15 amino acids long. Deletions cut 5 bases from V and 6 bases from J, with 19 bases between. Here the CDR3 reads CASSPLRHGGPEAFF. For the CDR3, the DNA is TGTGCCAGCAGCCCGCTCAGGCACGGAGGACCTGAAGCTTTCTTT. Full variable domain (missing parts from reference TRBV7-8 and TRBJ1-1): GAGVSQSPRYKVAKRGQDVALRCDPISGHVSLFWYQQALGQGPEFLTYFQNEAQLDKSGLPSDRFFAERPEGSVSTLKIQRTQQEDSAVYLCASSPLRHGGPEAFFGQGTRLTVV.

DNA of the CDR3: TGTGCCAGCAGTTTAATAGGGGGGACTGAAGCTTTCTTT. Its translation is CASSLIGGTEAFF. The chain combines TRBV28 with TRBJ1-1, with a possible D match to TRBD1 (6 bases). Per the germline V gene, CDR1 is MDHEN and CDR2 is SYDVKM. The V end was cut by 2 bases, the J end by 5 bases, with 9 bases between. The CDR3 extends over 13 amino acids.

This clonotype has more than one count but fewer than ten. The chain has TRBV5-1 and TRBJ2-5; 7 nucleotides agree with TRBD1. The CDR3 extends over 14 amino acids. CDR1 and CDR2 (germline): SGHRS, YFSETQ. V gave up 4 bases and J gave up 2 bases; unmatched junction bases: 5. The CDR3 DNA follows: TGCGCCAGCAGCAGGGGGCTCTTACAAGAGACCCAGTACTTC. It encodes CASSRGLLQETQYF. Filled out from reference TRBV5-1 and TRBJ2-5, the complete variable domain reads KAGVTQTPRYLIKTRGQQVTLSCSPISGHRSVSWYQQTPGQGLQFLFEYFSETQRNKGNFPGRFSGRQFSNSRSEMNVSTLELGDSALYLCASSRGLLQETQYFGPGTRLLVL.

The CDR3 DNA reads as TGTGCCAGCAGTGCAAGCGGGAGGGAGACCCAGTACTTC. This encodes CASSASGRETQYF. The genes are TRBV9 and TRBJ2-5, with TRBD2 matching 9 bases. CDR3 length: 13 residues. V lost 5 bases, J lost 5 bases, and 4 bases stayed unmatched. CDR1 is SGDLS and CDR2 is YYNGEE in the germline V gene.

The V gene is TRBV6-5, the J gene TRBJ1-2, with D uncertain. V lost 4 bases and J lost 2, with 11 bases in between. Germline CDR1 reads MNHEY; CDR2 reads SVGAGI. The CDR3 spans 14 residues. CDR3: CASSSPPANYGYTF. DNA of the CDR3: TGTGCCAGCAGTTCCCCTCCGGCGAACTATGGCTACACCTTC.

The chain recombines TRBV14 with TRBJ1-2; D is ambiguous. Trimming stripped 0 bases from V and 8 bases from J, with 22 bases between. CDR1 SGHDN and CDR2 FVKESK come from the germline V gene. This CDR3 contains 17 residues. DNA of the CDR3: TGTGCCAGCAGCCAAGATGATCTCTTGCCGGCACTTAGGGGCTACACCTTC. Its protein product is CASSQDDLLPALRGYTF.

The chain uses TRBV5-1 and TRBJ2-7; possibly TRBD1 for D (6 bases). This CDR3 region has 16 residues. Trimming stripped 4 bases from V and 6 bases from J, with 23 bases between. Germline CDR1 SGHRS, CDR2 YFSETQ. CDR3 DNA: TGCGCCAGCAGCCCGGAGAAGACAGGCCGCCATCTCGAGCAGTACTTC. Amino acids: CASSPEKTGRHLEQYF.

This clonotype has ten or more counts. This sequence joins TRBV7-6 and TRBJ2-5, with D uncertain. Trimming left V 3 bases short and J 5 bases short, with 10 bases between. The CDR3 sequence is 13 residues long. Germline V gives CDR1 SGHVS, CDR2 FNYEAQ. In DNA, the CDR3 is TGTGCCAGCAGCTTTTTTCGGGTGGAGACCCAGTACTTC. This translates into CASSFFRVETQYF.

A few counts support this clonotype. The CDR3 loop reads CASSLSGTHTEAFF. DNA of the CDR3: TGTGCCAGCAGTTTATCAGGGACCCACACTGAAGCTTTCTTT. The chain is built from TRBV27 and TRBJ1-1; maybe TRBD1 (5 bases). In germline, CDR1 is MNHEY, CDR2 SMNVEV (reference sequence). CDR3 length: 14 residues. With 0 bases removed from V and 3 bases from J, the gap between germline ends came to 8 bases.

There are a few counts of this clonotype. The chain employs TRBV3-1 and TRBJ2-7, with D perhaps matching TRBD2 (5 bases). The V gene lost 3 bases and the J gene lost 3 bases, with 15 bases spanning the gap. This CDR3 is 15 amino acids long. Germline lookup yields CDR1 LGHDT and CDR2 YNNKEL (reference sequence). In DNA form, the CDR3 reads TGTGCCAGCAGCCAGACCCCGGGAAAAATCTACGAGCAGTACTTC. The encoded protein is CASSQTPGKIYEQYF.

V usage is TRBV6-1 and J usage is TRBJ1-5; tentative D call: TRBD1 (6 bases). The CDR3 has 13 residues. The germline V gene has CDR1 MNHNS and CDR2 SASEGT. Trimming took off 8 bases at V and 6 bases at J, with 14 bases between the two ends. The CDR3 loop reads CASVERGFQPQHF. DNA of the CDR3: TGTGCCAGCGTCGAAAGGGGGTTTCAGCCCCAGCATTTT.

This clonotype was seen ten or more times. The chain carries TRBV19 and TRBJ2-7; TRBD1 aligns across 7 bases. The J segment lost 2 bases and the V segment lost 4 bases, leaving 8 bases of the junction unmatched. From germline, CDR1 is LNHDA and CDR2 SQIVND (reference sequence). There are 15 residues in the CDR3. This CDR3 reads CASSTRTGDAYEQYF. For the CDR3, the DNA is TGTGCCAGTAGTACAAGGACAGGCGACGCCTACGAGCAGTACTTC.

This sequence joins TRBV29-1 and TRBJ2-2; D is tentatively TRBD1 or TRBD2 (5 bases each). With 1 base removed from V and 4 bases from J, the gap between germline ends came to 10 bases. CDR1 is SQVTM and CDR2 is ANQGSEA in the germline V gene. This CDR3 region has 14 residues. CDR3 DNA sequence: TGCAGCGTTGAAGGGGGGATTGGCACCGGGGAGCTGTTTTTT. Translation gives CSVEGGIGTGELFF.

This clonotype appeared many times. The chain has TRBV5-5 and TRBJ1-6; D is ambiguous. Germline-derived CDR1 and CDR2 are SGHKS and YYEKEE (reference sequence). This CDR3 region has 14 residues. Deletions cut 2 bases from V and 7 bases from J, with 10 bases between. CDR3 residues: CASSFSAENSPLHF. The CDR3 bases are TGTGCCAGCAGCTTTTCGGCAGAAAATTCACCCCTCCACTTT.

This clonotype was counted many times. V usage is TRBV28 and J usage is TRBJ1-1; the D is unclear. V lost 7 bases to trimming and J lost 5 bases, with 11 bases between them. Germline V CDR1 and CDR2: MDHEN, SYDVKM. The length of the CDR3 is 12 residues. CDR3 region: CASTWDGTEAFF. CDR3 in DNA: TGTGCCAGCACATGGGATGGAACTGAAGCTTTCTTT.

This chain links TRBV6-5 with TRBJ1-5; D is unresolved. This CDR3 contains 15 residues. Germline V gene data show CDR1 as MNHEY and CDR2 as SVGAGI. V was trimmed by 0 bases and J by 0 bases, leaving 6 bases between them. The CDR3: CASSYSQYSNQPQHF. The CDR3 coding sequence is TGTGCCAGCAGTTACTCCCAGTATAGCAATCAGCCCCAGCATTTT.

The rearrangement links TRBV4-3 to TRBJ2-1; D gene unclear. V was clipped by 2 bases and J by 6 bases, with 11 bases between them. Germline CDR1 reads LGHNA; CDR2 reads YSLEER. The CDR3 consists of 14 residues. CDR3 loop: CASSQTLEINEQFF. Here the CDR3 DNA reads TGCGCCAGCAGCCAAACCCTGGAAATCAATGAGCAGTTCTTC.

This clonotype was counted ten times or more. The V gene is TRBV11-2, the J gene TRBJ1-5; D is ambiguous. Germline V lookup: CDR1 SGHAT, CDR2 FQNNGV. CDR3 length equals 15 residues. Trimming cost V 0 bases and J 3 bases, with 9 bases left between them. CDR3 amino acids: CASSLDLGSNQPQHF. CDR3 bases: TGTGCCAGCAGCTTAGATCTTGGGTCCAATCAGCCCCAGCATTTT.

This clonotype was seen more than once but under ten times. The CDR3 coding sequence is TGCAGCGTTGAATCAGGGTTCGGCTACACCTTC. This encodes CSVESGFGYTF. The rearrangement joins TRBV29-1 to TRBJ1-2; tentatively, D is TRBD1 (5 bases). V was shortened by 2 bases and J by 8 bases, with 9 bases between the two germline ends. Per germline, CDR1 SQVTM and CDR2 ANQGSEA. The CDR3 loop spans 11 amino acids.

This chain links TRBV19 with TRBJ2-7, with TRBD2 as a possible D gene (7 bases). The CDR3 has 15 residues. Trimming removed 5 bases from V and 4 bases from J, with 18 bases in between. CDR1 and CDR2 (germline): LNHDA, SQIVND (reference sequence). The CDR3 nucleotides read TGTGCCAGTAGTCGATTCGTGGGGGGGCGGTACGAGCAGTACTTC. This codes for CASSRFVGGRYEQYF.

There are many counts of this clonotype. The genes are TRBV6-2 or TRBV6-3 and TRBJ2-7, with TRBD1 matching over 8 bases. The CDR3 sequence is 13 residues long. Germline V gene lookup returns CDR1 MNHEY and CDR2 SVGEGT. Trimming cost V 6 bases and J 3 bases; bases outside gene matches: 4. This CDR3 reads CASRKTGGYEQYF. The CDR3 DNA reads TGTGCCAGCAGAAAAACAGGGGGCTACGAGCAGTACTTC.

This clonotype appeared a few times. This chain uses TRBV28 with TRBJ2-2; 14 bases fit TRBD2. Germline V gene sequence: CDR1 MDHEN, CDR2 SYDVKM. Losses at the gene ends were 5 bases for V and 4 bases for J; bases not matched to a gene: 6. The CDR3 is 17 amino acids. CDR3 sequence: CASSPRLAGGRTGELFF. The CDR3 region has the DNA TGTGCCAGCAGTCCCCGACTAGCGGGGGGGCGCACCGGGGAGCTGTTTTTT.

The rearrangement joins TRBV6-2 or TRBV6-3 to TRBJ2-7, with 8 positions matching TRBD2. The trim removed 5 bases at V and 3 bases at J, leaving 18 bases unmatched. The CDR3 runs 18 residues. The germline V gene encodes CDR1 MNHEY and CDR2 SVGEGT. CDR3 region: CASSPHNALAGRDYEQYF. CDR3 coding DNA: TGTGCCAGCAGTCCCCATAACGCCTTAGCGGGGAGAGACTACGAGCAGTACTTC.